A single T cell receptor beta chain is shown here with its context. As yet, its antigen is unknown. The junction departs from germline at one end; a sequencing error may be responsible. The data derive from a study of T-cell memory formation after mild COVID-19. Findings and caveats of the study: In pre-infection memory, a portion of responding clones appeared, which suggested that cross-reactive memory joined. Those CD4+ clones that contracted were mainly in CM and EM (CD8+ ones in EMRA).

Germline V gene data show CDR1 as MGHRA and CDR2 as YSYEKL. This CDR3 is 13 amino acids long. In TCRdb, the 5' RACE reads were re-called with MiXCR into one record per CDR3 protein. Among roughly 400,000 distinct CDR3 sequences, about 24% were seen once, and the ten largest hold 8.8%. Sequencing input: PBMCs or a T cell subset sorted from them (not recorded which). The chain combines TRBV4-1 with TRBJ2-1; tentatively, D is TRBD1 or TRBD2 (5 bases each). This TCR was sampled from an adult woman who had mild COVID-19 (a few samples of this study predate the infection). Cell type and time point are not known. CDR3 region: CASSQANRDRLLF. CDR3 sequence (DNA): TGCGCCAGCAGCCAGGCTAATCGGGACCGTCTGCTCTTC.